This T cell receptor beta chain emerged from a study of blood T cell repertoires in COVID-19. Study summary: Some COVID-19 samples were acute and others convalescent; all came from the United States, Italy and Spain.

This table comes from immunoSEQ multiplex PCR, and its TCRdb copy is limited to in-frame clones, with some not included. Of almost 250,000 clones in the sample, 85% to 90% were seen once. Recovery meant two consecutive negative NP/OP PCR tests, professional clearance, or resolved symptoms. CDR3 length: 14 amino acids. Trimming took 6 bases from V and 7 from J; bases not matched to a gene: 9. Germline CDR1 MDHEN, CDR2 SYDVKM. The J gene is TRBJ1-5, the V gene TRBV28; 7 positions agree with TRBD1. The origin of this receptor is a woman aged 25 to 45 who had recovered from COVID-19. Sequenced sample: PBMCs or T cells enriched from blood (not recorded which). DNA of the CDR3: TGTGCCAGCAGAACCGGACAGGTGCCACAGCCCCAGCATTTT. Protein sequence: CASRTGQVPQPQHF. Variable domain in full (rest from reference TRBV28 and TRBJ1-5): DVKVTQSSRYLVKRTGEKVFLECVQDMDHENMFWYRQDPGLGLRLIYFSYDVKMKEKGDIPEGYSVSREKKERFSLILESASTNQTSMYLCASRTGQVPQPQHFGDGTRLSIL.